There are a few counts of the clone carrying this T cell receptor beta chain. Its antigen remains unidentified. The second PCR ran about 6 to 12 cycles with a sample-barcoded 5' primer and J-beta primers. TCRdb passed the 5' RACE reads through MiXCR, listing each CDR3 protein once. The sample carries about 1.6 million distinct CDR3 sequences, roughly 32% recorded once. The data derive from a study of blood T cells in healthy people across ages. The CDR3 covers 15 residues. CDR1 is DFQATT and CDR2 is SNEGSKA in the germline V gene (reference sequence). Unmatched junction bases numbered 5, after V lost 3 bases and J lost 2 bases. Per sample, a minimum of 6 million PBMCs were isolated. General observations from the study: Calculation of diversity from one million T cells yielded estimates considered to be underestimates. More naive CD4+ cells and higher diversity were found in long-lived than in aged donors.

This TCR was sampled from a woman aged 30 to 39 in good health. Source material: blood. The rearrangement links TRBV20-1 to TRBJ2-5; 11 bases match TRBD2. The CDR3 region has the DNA TGCAGTGCTAGTGCTAGCGGGAGGATACAAGAGACCCAGTACTTC. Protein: CSASASGRIQETQYF.